The 14 T cell receptor beta chains presented below share a single source sample, sequenced in a study of cytomegalovirus exposure and HLA in healthy donors. 60 Vbeta and 13 Jbeta primers were used in PCR. Assay used: immunoSEQ multiplex PCR; TCRdb lists only in-frame clones, some missing. The data contain 130,000 to 150,000 clones, 55% to 80% of them singletons. Material: PBMCs. These receptors were collected from a human donor in good health.

The chain joins TRBV29-1 to TRBJ1-1; 7 bases are shared with TRBD1. The ends lost 7 bases at V and 2 bases at J; junction bases unmatched: 7. Germline V gives CDR1 SQVTM, CDR2 ANQGSEA. The CDR3 spans 13 residues. CDR3 loop: CSGDQGGNTEAFF. DNA for the CDR3: TGCAGCGGAGACCAGGGGGGAAACACTGAAGCTTTCTTT.

There are a few counts of this clone. This chain connects TRBV4-2 to TRBJ2-3; possible D gene TRBD2, 6 bases. This CDR3 region has 16 residues. V dropped 4 bases and J dropped 7 bases, with 21 bases sitting between them. The germline gives CDR1 LGHNA, CDR2 YNFKEQ. CDR3 residues: CASSLGLGNRGNTQYF. The CDR3 DNA is TGTGCCAGCAGCCTGGGTTTGGGTAACCGGGGGAATACGCAGTATTTT.

The rearrangement joins TRBV11-3 to TRBJ2-4; 10 bases are a match to TRBD2. The CDR3 runs to 17 residues. Losses at the gene ends were 3 bases for V and 1 base for J; bases not matched to a gene: 6. Germline assignment: CDR1 SGHNT and CDR2 YENEEA. The CDR3 sequence: CASSFVPSGSAKNIQYF. In nucleotides, the CDR3 is TGTGCCAGCAGCTTCGTTCCTAGCGGGAGTGCCAAAAACATTCAGTACTTC.

The CDR3 coding sequence is TGCAGTGCAGTCGGTAAAGAGACCCAGTACTTC. Its translation: CSAVGKETQYF. The rearrangement joins TRBV20-1 to TRBJ2-5; D uncertain. The CDR3 runs to 11 residues. With 6 bases removed from V and 3 bases from J, the gap between germline ends came to 8 bases. Germline CDR1 and CDR2: DFQATT and SNEGSKA (reference sequence).

The V and J genes are TRBV5-3 and TRBJ2-3, with D perhaps matching TRBD2 (6 bases). TRBV5-3 is placed among ORFs of uncertain function. Trimming pared 4 bases from V and 4 bases from J, leaving 10 bases between. This CDR3 contains 13 residues. The CDR3 DNA reads TGTGCCAGAAGCGCGGGGCTATCAGATACGCAGTATTTT. Protein product: CARSAGLSDTQYF.

This chain links TRBV6-6 with TRBJ2-7; 9 bases line up with TRBD2. This CDR3 is 15 amino acids long. Germline CDR1 MNHNY, CDR2 SVGAGI (reference sequence). V dropped 3 bases and J dropped 5; count of bases not matched to a gene: 8. Here the CDR3 DNA reads TGTGCCAGCAGTTATGGTTCCCTAGCGGGAAACGAGCAGTACTTC. Encoded protein: CASSYGSLAGNEQYF.

This clone was seen a few times. This CDR3 is CASSHYQAADTQYF. The DNA for the CDR3 is TGTGCCAGCAGCCACTATCAAGCGGCAGATACGCAGTATTTT. V and J are TRBV5-6 and TRBJ2-3; D possibly corresponds to TRBD2 (5 bases). The germline CDR1 and CDR2 sequences are SGHDT and YYEEEE. V gave up 4 bases and J gave up 4 bases, with 13 bases separating them. The length of the CDR3 is 14 residues.

In nucleotides, the CDR3 is TGTGCCAGCAGCTTATGGGCGGGGGGCACAGATACGCAGTATTTT. Its translation is CASSLWAGGTDTQYF. The rearrangement links TRBV11-1 to TRBJ2-3, with TRBD2 identical over 7 bases. The ends lost 2 bases at V and 1 base at J; junction bases unmatched: 3. Per the germline V gene, CDR1 is SGHAT and CDR2 is FQDESV (reference sequence). The CDR3 spans 15 residues.

The V and J genes are TRBV5-4 and TRBJ2-7; D is possibly TRBD1 (5 bases). Looked up from germline, CDR1 is SGHNT and CDR2 is YYREEE (reference sequence). The V end lost 5 bases, the J end lost 1 base, and 10 bases lay between the germline ends. The CDR3 consists of 13 residues. The CDR3 DNA reads as TGTGCCAGCAGGCCACAGGAATCCTACGAGCAGTACTTC. Encoded protein: CASRPQESYEQYF. Full variable domain (missing parts from reference TRBV5-4 and TRBJ2-7): ETGVTQSPTHLIKTRGQQVTLRCSSQSGHNTVSWYQQALGQGPQFIFQYYREEENGRGNFPPRFSGLQFPNYSSELNVNALELDDSALYLCASRPQESYEQYFGPGTRLTVT.

The V gene is TRBV28, the J gene TRBJ2-1, with 8 bases lining up with TRBD1. J was trimmed by 2 bases and V by 7 bases; bases with no gene match: 7. CDR1 is MDHEN and CDR2 is SYDVKM in the germline V gene. The CDR3 has 15 amino acids. The CDR3 sequence: CASTPPTGAYNEQFF. DNA for the CDR3: TGTGCCAGCACCCCTCCGACAGGGGCCTACAATGAGCAGTTCTTC.

This CDR3 reads CASRTDRGGNQPQHF. CDR3 bases: TGTGCCAGCAGGACAGACAGGGGTGGCAATCAGCCCCAGCATTTT. This sequence joins TRBV6-1 and TRBJ1-5, with 8 nucleotides matching TRBD1. Germline values: CDR1 MNHNS, CDR2 SASEGT. The CDR3 is 15 residues long. J was trimmed by 2 bases and V by 6 bases; bases with no gene match: 6.

This chain connects TRBV28 to TRBJ2-1; 10 bases map to TRBD2. CDR3 length: 14 residues. Trimming removed 6 bases from V and 7 bases from J; junction bases left unmatched: 6. Looked up from germline, CDR1 is MDHEN and CDR2 is SYDVKM. CDR3 in DNA: TGTGCCAGCAGGGCAGCGGGGGGGTTAAATGAGCAGTTCTTC. This codes for CASRAAGGLNEQFF.

The chain couples TRBV15 to TRBJ1-5; 8 bases fit TRBD1. This CDR3 region has 15 residues. Trimming removed 1 base from V and 4 bases from J; junction bases left unmatched: 3. CDR1 and CDR2 from the germline V gene are LNHNV and YYDKDF (reference sequence). The CDR3 DNA is TGTGCCACCAGCAGAGCAGGGGGCGCGAATCAGCCCCAGCATTTT. Translation gives CATSRAGGANQPQHF.

With regard to this clone: The sample has other DNA sequences that encode this CDR3 too. V gene TRBV7-9 combines with J gene TRBJ1-2; D is unresolved. Looked up from germline, CDR1 is SEHNR and CDR2 is FQNEAQ (reference sequence). The V gene lost 1 base and the J gene lost 6 bases, with 3 bases spanning the gap. This CDR3 is built from 11 residues. CDR3 sequence: CASSLGDGYTF. CDR3 DNA: TGTGCCAGCAGCTTAGGCGATGGCTACACCTTC.